Listed below are T cell receptor beta chains from one sample, sequenced in a study of T cell responses to AZD1222 COVID-19 vaccine. Libraries were prepared by immunoSEQ multiplex PCR; TCRdb keeps only in-frame clonotypes and omits some of them. The table includes 150,000 to 200,000 clones, about 86% detected once. This specimen was peripheral blood, taken 28 days after the second AZD1222 dose. The receptors come from an adult who received the AZD1222 COVID-19 vaccine. CDR3s include the opening cysteine and the closing phenylalanine or tryptophan. A D gene is named only where the DNA matches it firmly. Where a row states a size, it is once, few, many or the class of an expanded clone; other rows omit it.

TRBJ1-2 NA TRBV5-6 NA CASSLAPPGGYTF TGTGCCAGCAGCTTGGCCCCCCCTGGCGGCTACACCTTC
TRBJ2-3 NA TRBV14 NA CASSLRGSDTQYF TGTGCCAGCAGCCTTCGAGGGTCAGATACGCAGTATTTT
TRBJ2-3 once TRBV6-5 TRBD1 CAHRGTDTQYF TGTGCCCACAGGGGGACAGATACGCAGTATTTT
TRBJ1-6 NA TRBV5-1 TRBD1 CASSLRTGDNSPLHF TGCGCCAGCAGCTTGCGGACAGGGGATAATTCACCCCTCCACTTT
TRBJ1-2 NA TRBV6-5 TRBD1 CASSFQQGASGYTF TGTGCCAGCAGTTTCCAACAGGGGGCCAGTGGCTACACCTTC
TRBJ2-7 NA TRBV25-1 NA CASSEVDEQYF TGTGCCAGCAGTGAGGTCGACGAGCAGTACTTC
TRBJ2-1 NA TRBV7-9 TRBD1 CASSLRGGAYNEQFF TGTGCCAGCAGCTTACGAGGGGGCGCGTACAATGAGCAGTTCTTC
TRBJ2-5 NA TRBV19 TRBD1 CASKDRGRETQYF TGTGCCAGTAAGGACAGGGGGCGAGAGACCCAGTACTTC
TRBJ1-2 NA TRBV5-6 TRBD1 CASSLADRDKGYTF TGTGCCAGCAGCTTGGCCGACAGGGACAAAGGCTACACCTTC
TRBJ2-1 NA TRBV7-2 NA CASSLSALLARVENEQFF TGTGCCAGCAGCTTATCGGCGTTACTAGCCCGTGTGGAGAATGAGCAGTTCTTC
TRBJ2-1 few TRBV7-3 TRBD2 CASSLGLATEQFF TGTGCCAGCAGCTTGGGACTAGCCACCGAGCAGTTCTTC
TRBJ1-3 NA TRBV6-5 NA CASTDRGASGNTIYF TGTGCCAGCACGGATCGGGGGGCCTCTGGAAACACCATATATTTT
TRBJ2-3 NA TRBV2 TRBD2 CASSFLAGGTDTQYF TGTGCCAGCAGTTTTTTAGCGGGGGGGACAGATACGCAGTATTTT
TRBJ1-1 NA TRBV6-4 NA CASSKEGNTEAFF TGTGCCAGCAGTAAGGAGGGAAACACTGAAGCTTTCTTT
TRBJ1-6 NA TRBV16 NA CASSQSHSPLHF TGTGCCAGCAGCCAATCGCACTCACCCCTCCACTTT
TRBJ2-7 NA TRBV19 TRBD1 CASSITGTGRGEQYF TGTGCCAGTAGTATCACCGGGACAGGGAGGGGCGAGCAGTACTTC
TRBJ1-2 NA TRBV19 TRBD1 CASAGGYGYTF TGTGCCAGTGCAGGGGGCTATGGCTACACCTTC
TRBJ2-5 NA TRBV18 NA CASSTSSDRQETQYF TGTGCCAGCTCAACCTCCTCAGATAGGCAAGAGACCCAGTACTTC
TRBJ1-5 NA TRBV19 NA CASSIGTRVSNQPQHF TGTGCCAGTAGTATAGGTACCAGGGTCAGCAATCAGCCCCAGCATTTT
TRBJ2-1 NA TRBV7-9 NA CASSLGALGIYNEQFF TGTGCCAGCAGCTTAGGGGCACTGGGGATTTACAATGAGCAGTTCTTC